The 17 T cell receptor beta chains reported below all come from one sample, sequenced in a study of T cells after yellow fever vaccination (dated by TCRdb to between 2018 and 2021). Library preparation employed 5' RACE. Instrument on record: Illumina NovaSeq 6000. The raw public reads went through TCRdb reprocessing: fastp at Q25, MiXCR clone calling, in-frame beta chains kept. Rows are unified per CDR3 protein, each entry keeping the most common DNA and genes. The sample table holds about 120,000 distinct CDR3 sequences, of which approximately 9% were seen once. Jointly, the top ten make up less than 40% of the sample. Reading the label with the study, this specimen's treatment or condition is: live attenuated yellow fever vaccine strain. The starting material was CD8+ T cells sorted from PBMCs, obtained on the day of the yellow fever booster vaccination. The receptors here all came from a young man who received the YFV17D yellow fever vaccine.

This clonotype was observed a handful of times. The chain carries TRBV5-1 and TRBJ1-1; D possibly corresponds to TRBD1 (5 bases). The CDR3 has 14 residues. Germline CDR1 is SGHRS and CDR2 is YFSETQ. The V gene lost 0 bases and the J gene lost 5 bases, with 11 bases spanning the gap. CDR3 sequence reads: CASSLGRRGTEAFF. CDR3 DNA sequence: TGCGCCAGCAGCTTGGGGAGGAGGGGTACTGAAGCTTTCTTT.

The gene calls are TRBV20-1 and TRBJ1-1; D might be TRBD1 (5 bases). CDR1 and CDR2 from the germline V gene are DFQATT and SNEGSKA (reference sequence). V lost 3 bases and J lost 4, with 12 bases in between. This CDR3 has 13 residues. CDR3 in DNA: TGCAGTGCTAGCGTCAGGGTGAGCACTGAAGCTTTCTTT. Translating gives CSASVRVSTEAFF.

This clonotype showed up just a few times. V usage is TRBV9 and J usage is TRBJ1-6; possible D gene TRBD1, 6 bases. Germline CDR1 SGDLS, CDR2 YYNGEE. The V end lost 3 bases, the J end lost 9 bases, and 16 bases lay between the germline ends. This CDR3 contains 15 residues. This CDR3 is CASSGGPGHRSPLHF. The CDR3 bases are TGTGCCAGCAGCGGGGGACCGGGACACCGTTCACCCCTCCACTTT.

The table lists this clonotype with a count of one. The V gene is TRBV19, the J gene TRBJ2-5; D is undetermined. This CDR3 has 12 residues. The V end was cut by 5 bases, the J end by 3 bases, with 7 bases between. CDR1 LNHDA and CDR2 SQIVND come from the germline V gene (reference sequence). The CDR3 here is CASSPDEETQYF. The CDR3 DNA follows: TGTGCCAGTAGTCCGGACGAAGAGACCCAGTACTTC.

J is TRBJ2-3 and V is TRBV10-3; maybe TRBD2 (5 bases). This CDR3 is built from 13 residues. With 0 bases removed from V and 4 bases from J, the gap between germline ends came to 5 bases. CDR1 is ENHRY, CDR2 SYGVKD, per germline. The CDR3 coding sequence is TGTGCCATCAGTGAGTCGAGGGCAGATACGCAGTATTTT. Residues: CAISESRADTQYF.

This clonotype was observed a few times. This chain connects TRBV20-1 to TRBJ1-1; D might be TRBD1 (6 bases). The length of the CDR3 is 10 residues. The V gene's germline CDR1 is DFQATT and CDR2 SNEGSKA (reference sequence). As DNA, the CDR3 is TGCGGCCGGGCGGGGCAGGGGGCTTTCTTT. Its protein product is CGRAGQGAFF.

This clonotype was observed a handful of times. This rearrangement joins TRBV5-1 to TRBJ2-1; the D gene is possibly TRBD1 (5 bases). The V and J ends lost 0 bases and 2 bases respectively, with 15 bases between them. The germline V gene encodes CDR1 SGHRS and CDR2 YFSETQ. The CDR3 totals 17 residues. For the CDR3, the DNA is TGCGCCAGCAGCTTGGGGTTCGGCAGGGTCCCCTACAATGAGCAGTTCTTC. Amino acid sequence: CASSLGFGRVPYNEQFF.

V usage is TRBV27 and J usage is TRBJ1-4, with a possible D match to TRBD1 (5 bases). The germline gives CDR1 MNHEY, CDR2 SMNVEV (reference sequence). CDR3 length equals 15 residues. V was pared by 6 bases and J by 7 bases, with 18 bases between. CDR3 DNA sequence: TGTGCCAGCAGACACTCAGGGTTTAGGATTGAAAAACTGTTTTTT. It yields the protein CASRHSGFRIEKLFF.

This clonotype came up many times. The rearrangement uses TRBV19 and TRBJ1-1; D possibly corresponds to TRBD1 (6 bases). The CDR3 is made up of 13 amino acids. With 7 bases removed from V and 5 bases from J, the gap between germline ends came to 14 bases. In germline, CDR1 is LNHDA, CDR2 SQIVND (reference sequence). In DNA, the CDR3 is TGTGCCAGTAAGGAATCCGGGACAACTGAAGCTTTCTTT. Translation gives CASKESGTTEAFF.

This clonotype was seen more than once but under ten times. The chain is built from TRBV7-9 and TRBJ2-5; D not resolved. Germline V gives CDR1 SEHNR, CDR2 FQNEAQ (reference sequence). V dropped 5 bases and J dropped 1 base, with 11 bases sitting between them. The CDR3 has 14 residues. The CDR3 DNA is TGTGCCAGCAGCATCAGCGACCCCCAAGAGACCCAGTACTTC. Translated: CASSISDPQETQYF.

This clonotype was counted between two and nine times. J is TRBJ2-3 and V is TRBV4-1; D may be TRBD1 or TRBD2 (6 bases each). V lost 6 bases, J lost 10 bases, and 17 bases lay in between. This CDR3 spans 13 amino acids. The V gene's germline CDR1 is MGHRA and CDR2 YSYEKL. The chain's CDR3 is CASSPGGPDPQYF. CDR3 coding DNA: TGCGCCAGCAGTCCTGGGGGGCCGGACCCGCAGTATTTT.

The chain is built from TRBV7-9 and TRBJ2-3; 7 positions match TRBD2. Germline V CDR1 and CDR2: SEHNR, FQNEAQ (reference sequence). This CDR3 has 15 residues. V dropped 3 bases and J dropped 2; count of bases not matched to a gene: 5. The CDR3 coding sequence is TGTGCCAGCAGCTTCTCCGGGGGGATCACAGATACGCAGTATTTT. Its translation is CASSFSGGITDTQYF.

Ten or more counts support this clonotype. V is TRBV7-6 and J is TRBJ2-1; 7 bases are a match to TRBD2. Germline CDR1 and CDR2: SGHVS and FNYEAQ. The junction had 4 bases not matched to a gene; V was cut back by 5 bases and J by 0 bases. This CDR3 is built from 15 residues. The CDR3 coding sequence is TGTGCCAGCAGCGGGAGGGGCCTCTCCTACAATGAGCAGTTCTTC. This translates into CASSGRGLSYNEQFF. Together with reference TRBV7-6 and TRBJ2-1, the CDR3 gives the full variable domain: GAGVSQSPRYKVTKRGQDVALRCDPISGHVSLYWYRQALGQGPEFLTYFNYEAQQDKSGLPNDRFSAERPEGSISTLTIQRTEQRDSAMYRCASSGRGLSYNEQFFGPGTRLTVL.

This sequence joins TRBV7-2 and TRBJ1-2, with D perhaps matching TRBD1 (5 bases). With 0 bases removed from V and 7 bases from J, the gap between germline ends came to 12 bases. The CDR3 totals 14 residues. From germline, CDR1 is SGHTA and CDR2 FQGNSA. CDR3 in amino acids: CASSLAGGITGYTF. CDR3 DNA sequence: TGTGCCAGCAGCTTAGCGGGGGGTATAACTGGCTACACCTTC. The variable domain in full, completed from reference TRBV7-2 and TRBJ1-2, reads GAGVSQSPSNKVTEKGKDVELRCDPISGHTALYWYRQSLGQGLEFLIYFQGNSAPDKSGLPSDRFSAERTGGSVSTLTIQRTQQEDSAVYLCASSLAGGITGYTFGSGTRLTVV.

The chain links TRBV6-5 to TRBJ2-7, with TRBD1 as a possible D gene (6 bases). CDR1 is MNHEY, CDR2 SVGAGI, per germline. V gave up 0 bases and J gave up 6 bases, with 15 bases separating them. The CDR3 is 15 amino acids. For the CDR3, the DNA is TGTGCCAGCAGTTACTCGTCGACAGGTTCAGTCGAGCAGTACTTC. The encoded protein is CASSYSSTGSVEQYF.

This clonotype was seen more than once but under ten times. The genes are TRBV6-5 and TRBJ1-5; 7 bases map to TRBD1. Trimming removed 0 bases from V and 6 bases from J; junction bases left unmatched: 11. The CDR3 runs to 17 residues. CDR1 and CDR2 (germline): MNHEY, SVGAGI. The DNA for the CDR3 is TGTGCCAGCAGTTACTCGAAGACAGGGACGGATAGTCAGCCCCAGCATTTT. It is translated as CASSYSKTGTDSQPQHF.

The chain is built from TRBV9 and TRBJ1-1; maybe TRBD1 (6 bases). V gave up 4 bases and J gave up 1 base, with 14 bases separating them. The CDR3 has 15 residues. Germline CDR1 is SGDLS and CDR2 is YYNGEE. The CDR3 nucleotides are TGTGCCAGCAGCTCCGGGACATATACGAACACTGAAGCTTTCTTT. The encoded protein is CASSSGTYTNTEAFF.